These T cell receptor beta chains were read from a single sample in a study of cytomegalovirus exposure and HLA in healthy donors. TCRdb's table, derived via immunoSEQ multiplex PCR, lists solely in-frame clones and lacks some. The sample has under 45,000 clones, and its top ten clones hold 4%. Sequenced material: PBMCs. The source of these receptors is a male donor in good health and CMV-seronegative. Both conserved end residues are part of each CDR3. Each record gives: CDR3 protein, J gene, V gene.

CDR3aa: CASSLDYSIPYEQYF; j_gene: TRBJ2-7; v_gene: TRBV7-3
CDR3aa: CASSPRKQGERETQYF; j_gene: TRBJ2-5; v_gene: TRBV27
CDR3aa: CATYDRVTHQPQHF; j_gene: TRBJ1-5; v_gene: TRBV19
CDR3aa: CASSQDRTGEANVLTF; j_gene: TRBJ2-6; v_gene: TRBV4-2
CDR3aa: CASSLVPGASSYNEQFF; j_gene: TRBJ2-1; v_gene: TRBV7-9
CDR3aa: CASSPSGVGTGREKLFF; j_gene: TRBJ1-4; v_gene: TRBV5-6
CDR3aa: CASSLGQDAGNTIYF; j_gene: TRBJ1-3; v_gene: TRBV28
CDR3aa: CASSQVAGGLGELFF; j_gene: TRBJ2-2; v_gene: TRBV4-1
CDR3aa: CAWSQGTGRNSPLHF; j_gene: TRBJ1-6; v_gene: TRBV30
CDR3aa: CASRPFSSYNEQFF; j_gene: TRBJ2-1; v_gene: TRBV19
CDR3aa: CASSLGPYNSPLHF; j_gene: TRBJ1-6; v_gene: TRBV7-6
CDR3aa: CASSLTPRGFSSDQPQHF; j_gene: TRBJ1-5; v_gene: TRBV7-8
CDR3aa: CASSQAQGGSGANVLTF; j_gene: TRBJ2-6; v_gene: TRBV18
CDR3aa: CAWSARTVNTGELFF; j_gene: TRBJ2-2; v_gene: TRBV30
CDR3aa: CASSLPGLAVGELFF; j_gene: TRBJ2-2; v_gene: TRBV28
CDR3aa: CASSFGASSTDTQYF; j_gene: TRBJ2-3; v_gene: TRBV7-9
CDR3aa: CASSEELAGGNEQFF; j_gene: TRBJ2-1; v_gene: TRBV6-1
CDR3aa: CASSIVASHSNQPQHF; j_gene: TRBJ1-5; v_gene: TRBV19
CDR3aa: CASGRGLRDGYTF; j_gene: TRBJ1-2; v_gene: TRBV27
CDR3aa: CASRRLIPNQPQHF; j_gene: TRBJ1-5; v_gene: TRBV6-5
CDR3aa: CASSSRGPSTDTQYF; j_gene: TRBJ2-3; v_gene: TRBV5-5
CDR3aa: CASSQDGRTLGEQYF; j_gene: TRBJ2-7; v_gene: TRBV14
CDR3aa: CASSPTTGANNEQFF; j_gene: TRBJ2-1; v_gene: TRBV18
CDR3aa: CASSGTGGTNQPQHF; j_gene: TRBJ1-5; v_gene: TRBV5-5
CDR3aa: CASSYSWGQGTYEQYF; j_gene: TRBJ2-7; v_gene: TRBV6-5
CDR3aa: CASSLDPGEKLFF; j_gene: TRBJ1-4; v_gene: TRBV11-2
CDR3aa: CASSQVVRTEADTQYF; j_gene: TRBJ2-3; v_gene: TRBV4-1
CDR3aa: CASSREIRVGYGYTF; j_gene: TRBJ1-2; v_gene: TRBV7-2
CDR3aa: CASSPQGFGYTF; j_gene: TRBJ1-2; v_gene: TRBV6-5
CDR3aa: CASSPRQGMFGNEQFF; j_gene: TRBJ2-1; v_gene: TRBV18
CDR3aa: CASSYWGDYYEQYF; j_gene: TRBJ2-7; v_gene: TRBV6-5
CDR3aa: CASSLVRHPTSNYGYTF; j_gene: TRBJ1-2; v_gene: TRBV7-2
CDR3aa: CASSARTENEQFF; j_gene: TRBJ2-1; v_gene: TRBV7-2
CDR3aa: CASSGGVSSNQPQHF; j_gene: TRBJ1-5; v_gene: TRBV5-5
CDR3aa: CASSRQRGIGEQYF; j_gene: TRBJ2-7; v_gene: TRBV4-1
CDR3aa: CASSAAGTGQETQYF; j_gene: TRBJ2-5; v_gene: TRBV7-7
CDR3aa: CASSHLGQGADTQYF; j_gene: TRBJ2-3; v_gene: TRBV4-1
CDR3aa: CASRTSGSSYNEQFF; j_gene: TRBJ2-1; v_gene: TRBV28
CDR3aa: CASSQVQGLDYGYTF; j_gene: TRBJ1-2; v_gene: TRBV4-1
CDR3aa: CASSLGPQGTGNTIYF; j_gene: TRBJ1-3; v_gene: TRBV5-1
CDR3aa: CASTTWGGNTEAFF; j_gene: TRBJ1-1; v_gene: TRBV5-6
CDR3aa: CASSLGTGAYEQYF; j_gene: TRBJ2-7; v_gene: TRBV19
CDR3aa: CASSLDQRGYGYTF; j_gene: TRBJ1-2; v_gene: TRBV11-2
CDR3aa: CASSLGATGSTGELFF; j_gene: TRBJ2-2; v_gene: TRBV7-9
CDR3aa: CASSLDRITRKDTEAFF; j_gene: TRBJ1-1; v_gene: TRBV5-4
CDR3aa: CASSYGTDNEQFF; j_gene: TRBJ2-1; v_gene: TRBV7-8
CDR3aa: CASRGTGTNNEKLFF; j_gene: TRBJ1-4; v_gene: TRBV2
CDR3aa: CASSLSGTGVHEQYF; j_gene: TRBJ2-7; v_gene: TRBV27
CDR3aa: CASGRQGSGNTIYF; j_gene: TRBJ1-3; v_gene: TRBV27